These 32 T cell receptor beta chains originate from one sample sequenced in a study of blood T cell repertoires in COVID-19. Profiling relied on immunoSEQ multiplex PCR, and the TCRdb table lists in-frame clones only, not all of them. The data contain 300,000 to 400,000 clones, about 88% of them singletons. Sequencing used peripheral blood. These receptors were collected from a woman in her seventies with COVID-19, enrolled during active disease.

V gene TRBV20-1 combines with J gene TRBJ2-3; D unclear. V gave up 4 bases and J gave up 5 bases, with 4 bases separating them. This CDR3 spans 10 amino acids. CDR1 is DFQATT and CDR2 is SNEGSKA in the germline V gene (reference sequence). CDR3 DNA: TGCAGTGCTATAGTAGATACGCAGTATTTT. This codes for CSAIVDTQYF.

This clone was observed a single time. The chain joins TRBV6-5 to TRBJ2-3, with TRBD1 matching 8 bases. V lost 1 base, J lost 5 bases, and 2 bases stayed unmatched. The CDR3 has 14 amino acids. Germline CDR1 and CDR2: MNHEY and SVGAGI. CDR3 nucleotides: TGTGCCAGCAGTTACTGGACAGGGCAAGATACGCAGTATTTT. Translating gives CASSYWTGQDTQYF.

The chain is built from TRBV11-2 and TRBJ1-1; the D is unclear. The V gene lost 4 bases and the J gene lost 2 bases, with 8 bases spanning the gap. The germline V gene has CDR1 SGHAT and CDR2 FQNNGV. The CDR3 has 13 amino acids. The CDR3 spells CASSSKLNTEAFF. The DNA of the CDR3 is TGTGCCAGCAGCTCGAAACTAAACACTGAAGCTTTCTTT.

The CDR3 here is CATTERGSTDTQYF. The CDR3 coding sequence is TGTGCCACCACCGAGCGGGGTAGCACAGATACGCAGTATTTT. The chain links TRBV24-1 to TRBJ2-3, with 7 nucleotides matching TRBD2. The CDR3 length is 14 residues. Germline CDR1 KGHDR, CDR2 SFDVKD. V was clipped by 8 bases and J by 0 bases; unmatched bases: 4.

The V call is TRBV24-1, the J call TRBJ1-4; 8 bases agree with TRBD1. CDR1 KGHDR and CDR2 SFDVKD come from the germline V gene. The length of the CDR3 is 17 residues. Trimming took 2 bases from V and 7 from J; bases not matched to a gene: 11. The CDR3 here is CATSDSHDRGGGEKLFF. The CDR3 nucleotides are TGTGCCACCAGTGATTCCCATGACAGGGGCGGCGGTGAAAAACTGTTTTTT.

This CDR3 reads CASSLALSGGATYEQYF. In DNA, the CDR3 is TGTGCCAGCAGCTTAGCGCTGAGCGGGGGGGCTACCTACGAGCAGTACTTC. The gene calls are TRBV7-2 and TRBJ2-7; 10 nucleotides match TRBD2. The V and J ends lost 0 bases and 2 bases, in that order; junction bases with no gene match: 7. CDR1 SGHTA and CDR2 FQGNSA come from the germline V gene. The CDR3 is 17 residues long.

The chain employs TRBV10-3 and TRBJ2-1, with D perhaps matching TRBD1 (6 bases). V lost 7 bases, J lost 6 bases, and 16 bases lay in between. Looked up from germline, CDR1 is ENHRY and CDR2 is SYGVKD. The CDR3 loop spans 14 amino acids. The CDR3 loop reads CAITPSTGGNEQFF. CDR3 DNA sequence: TGTGCCATCACCCCGTCGACAGGCGGCAATGAGCAGTTCTTC.

The chain uses TRBV5-6 and TRBJ1-6; TRBD1 matches 8 bases. Germline loops: CDR1 SGHDT, CDR2 YYEEEE. V gave up 2 bases and J gave up 8 bases; unmatched junction bases: 3. CDR3 length: 14 residues. CDR3 loop: CASSFTGGYSPLHF. DNA for the CDR3: TGTGCCAGCAGCTTCACAGGGGGATATTCACCCCTCCACTTT.

The gene calls are TRBV10-3 and TRBJ1-1; TRBD1 is a possible D gene (6 bases). The CDR3 spans 14 residues. Trimming pared 5 bases from V and 1 base from J, leaving 11 bases between. CDR1 and CDR2 (germline): ENHRY, SYGVKD. Written as DNA, the CDR3 is TGTGCCATCAGTCCACCAGGGGCGAACACTGAAGCTTTCTTT. Amino acids: CAISPPGANTEAFF.

V and J are TRBV5-6 and TRBJ1-6; TRBD1 might be the D (5 bases). The CDR3 extends over 15 amino acids. Germline values: CDR1 SGHDT, CDR2 YYEEEE. V lost 0 bases and J lost 4, with 8 bases in between. The CDR3 nucleotides are TGTGCCAGCAGCTTGGGCACAGGTTATAATTCACCCCTCCACTTT. It translates to CASSLGTGYNSPLHF.

The chain carries TRBV4-1 and TRBJ1-6; D is unresolved. Trimming removed 0 bases from V and 6 bases from J, with 21 bases in between. In germline, CDR1 is MGHRA, CDR2 YSYEKL. The CDR3 covers 19 residues. This CDR3 is CASSQDSGLSTAGNSPLHF. The CDR3 DNA reads as TGCGCCAGCAGCCAAGATTCCGGACTGTCCACGGCGGGTAATTCACCCCTCCACTTT.

The chain joins TRBV12-3 or TRBV12-4 to TRBJ2-2, with D tentatively TRBD1 (6 bases). This CDR3 is built from 13 residues. Trimming shortened V by 7 bases and J by 6 bases, and 12 bases separated the two germline ends. The DNA of the CDR3 is TGTGCCAGCACCAAAGACAGGCCCGGGGAGCTGTTTTTT. Its translation is CASTKDRPGELFF.

The gene calls are TRBV10-3 and TRBJ1-1; 7 bases are a match to TRBD1. The CDR3 has 16 amino acids. V trimming: 3 bases; J trimming: 0 bases; junction bases outside the gene matches: 7. Looked up from germline, CDR1 is ENHRY and CDR2 is SYGVKD. CDR3 protein: CAISDYDRAVNTEAFF. Written as DNA, the CDR3 is TGTGCCATCAGTGACTACGACAGGGCCGTGAACACTGAAGCTTTCTTT.

V gene TRBV21-1 combines with J gene TRBJ1-1; the D call TRBD1 from the table was never checked on the DNA. TRBV21-1 is marked as a pseudogene. The CDR3 is 8 amino acids. The CDR3 region is CASSGAFF. Written as DNA, the CDR3 is TGTGCCAGCAGCGGCGCTTTCTTT.

The chain joins TRBV7-2 to TRBJ2-1; 7 bases are a match to TRBD2. Trimming at V came to 4 bases and at J to 1 base, leaving 1 base not matched to a gene. The germline gives CDR1 SGHTA, CDR2 FQGNSA. The CDR3 has 14 residues. The CDR3 loop is CASSSGGSYNEQFF. The CDR3 DNA is TGTGCCAGCAGCTCGGGAGGTTCCTACAATGAGCAGTTCTTC. Complete variable domain (other parts from reference TRBV7-2 and TRBJ2-1): GAGVSQSPSNKVTEKGKDVELRCDPISGHTALYWYRQSLGQGLEFLIYFQGNSAPDKSGLPSDRFSAERTGGSVSTLTIQRTQQEDSAVYLCASSSGGSYNEQFFGPGTRLTVL.

The genes are TRBV5-1 and TRBJ2-3; TRBD2 agrees at 9 bases. This CDR3 is 18 amino acids long. The junction had 8 bases not matched to a gene; V was cut back by 0 bases and J by 0 bases. Germline CDR1 reads SGHRS; CDR2 reads YFSETQ. For the CDR3, the DNA is TGCGCCAGCAGCTTGGGGCTAGCGGGGAGGACTAGCACAGATACGCAGTATTTT. As protein: CASSLGLAGRTSTDTQYF.

The genes are TRBV11-1 and TRBJ2-1, with 8 bases identical to TRBD1. Germline CDR1 reads SGHAT; CDR2 reads FQDESV (reference sequence). J was trimmed by 9 bases and V by 1 base; bases with no gene match: 8. The CDR3 spans 15 residues. The CDR3 spells CASSLVLQGVGEQFF. The CDR3 region has the DNA TGTGCCAGCAGCTTAGTCTTACAGGGGGTGGGTGAGCAGTTCTTC.

This clone was seen just once. The chain couples TRBV13 to TRBJ1-1, with TRBD1 matching over 8 bases. Losses at the gene ends were 3 bases for V and 6 bases for J; bases not matched to a gene: 6. The germline V gene encodes CDR1 PRHDT and CDR2 FYEKMQ (reference sequence). There are 14 residues in the CDR3. The CDR3, as DNA: TGTGCCAGCAGCTTTGGACAGGGTATCTCTGAAGCTTTCTTT. As protein: CASSFGQGISEAFF.

V and J are TRBV10-3 and TRBJ2-2, with 9 bases lining up with TRBD1. Germline V gene data show CDR1 as ENHRY and CDR2 as SYGVKD. CDR3 length: 15 amino acids. The J segment lost 9 bases and the V segment lost 6 bases, leaving 11 bases of the junction unmatched. CDR3 amino acids: CAIRPERQGDRELFF. CDR3 DNA: TGTGCCATCAGGCCAGAACGACAGGGGGATCGGGAGCTGTTTTTT.

The chain employs TRBV6-6 and TRBJ2-3, with D hard to call. With 8 bases removed from V and 0 bases from J, the gap between germline ends came to 3 bases. There are 11 residues in the CDR3. Per germline, CDR1 MNHNY and CDR2 SVGAGI (reference sequence). The CDR3 reads CASYSTDTQYF. CDR3 DNA: TGTGCCAGCTATAGCACAGATACGCAGTATTTT.

The chain combines TRBV6-5 with TRBJ1-4, with D unresolved. The V end lost 6 bases, the J end lost 0 bases, and 11 bases lay between the germline ends. The CDR3 runs 15 residues. Germline CDR1 reads MNHEY; CDR2 reads SVGAGI. The CDR3 coding sequence is TGTGCCAGCAGATACGACACAGCAACTAATGAAAAACTGTTTTTT. Its translation: CASRYDTATNEKLFF.

The chain links TRBV9 to TRBJ1-2, with no clear D. Germline V gene data show CDR1 as SGDLS and CDR2 as YYNGEE. The CDR3 is 15 residues long. Trimming took off 0 bases at V and 6 bases at J, with 15 bases between the two ends. CDR3 protein: CASSVAFPGSDGYTF. The CDR3 DNA reads as TGTGCCAGCAGCGTAGCCTTCCCCGGGTCCGATGGCTACACCTTC. The full variable domain, rest sourced from reference TRBV9 and TRBJ1-2, is DSGVTQTPKHLITATGQRVTLRCSPRSGDLSVYWYQQSLDQGLQFLIQYYNGEERAKGNILERFSAQQFPDLHSELNLSSLELGDSALYFCASSVAFPGSDGYTFGSGTRLTVV.

The V call is TRBV2, the J call TRBJ2-5, with 8 bases matching TRBD1. Trimming cost V 3 bases and J 5 bases; bases outside gene matches: 8. This CDR3 has 15 amino acids. CDR1 and CDR2 (germline): SNHLY, FYNNEI. In DNA, the CDR3 is TGTGCCAGCAGTGAGATCAGGGGGCAGGGGGAGACCCAGTACTTC. Amino acids: CASSEIRGQGETQYF. The full variable domain, with the rest looked up from reference TRBV2 and TRBJ2-5, is EPEVTQTPSHQVTQMGQEVILRCVPISNHLYFYWYRQILGQKVEFLVSFYNNEISEKSEIFDDQFSVERPDGSNFTLKIRSTKLEDSAMYFCASSEIRGQGETQYFGPGTRLLVL.

This clone was found once. V gene TRBV30 combines with J gene TRBJ1-1, with D perhaps matching TRBD1 (5 bases). CDR3 length equals 14 residues. The V end was cut by 3 bases, the J end by 4 bases, with 15 bases between. Germline CDR1 GTSNPN, CDR2 SVGIG (reference sequence). This CDR3 is CAWSRGGVGTEAFF. The CDR3 nucleotides are TGTGCCTGGAGCCGGGGGGGGGTTGGCACTGAAGCTTTCTTT. Full variable domain (outside the CDR3, taken from reference TRBV30 and TRBJ1-1): SQTIHQWPATLVQPVGSPLSLECTVEGTSNPNLYWYRQAAGRGLQLLFYSVGIGQISSEVPQNLSASRPQDRQFILSSKKLLLSDSGFYLCAWSRGGVGTEAFFGQGTRLTVV.

V and J are TRBV6-5 and TRBJ2-7, with TRBD1 matching 7 bases. Germline CDR1 and CDR2: MNHEY and SVGAGI. Trimming removed 6 bases from V and 4 bases from J; junction bases left unmatched: 9. The CDR3 is made up of 14 amino acids. The CDR3 region has the DNA TGTGCCAGCAGCGCACGAGGGGGCGCGTACGAGCAGTACTTC. Translation gives CASSARGGAYEQYF.

V is TRBV5-4 and J is TRBJ1-2; TRBD1 matches 8 bases. V shed 6 bases, J shed 6 bases, and the junction held 7 bases outside the gene matches. The germline CDR1 and CDR2 sequences are SGHNT and YYREEE (reference sequence). The CDR3 has 13 residues. The CDR3 loop reads CASTFDRGHGYTF. CDR3 DNA sequence: TGTGCCAGCACCTTTGACAGGGGTCATGGCTACACCTTC.

The chain's CDR3 is CASSPDWKNTEAFF. DNA for the CDR3: TGTGCCAGCAGCCCCGACTGGAAAAACACTGAAGCTTTCTTT. The gene calls are TRBV3-1 (or the pseudogene TRBV3-2) and TRBJ1-1; D gene unclear. The CDR3 consists of 14 residues. Between the trimmed V and J ends, which lost 4 bases and 2 bases, there was a span of 11 bases. Germline assignment: CDR1 LGHDT and CDR2 YNNKEL (reference sequence).

This clone occurred a few times. The chain links TRBV7-9 to TRBJ1-1; 9 bases are shared with TRBD1. The CDR3 loop spans 13 amino acids. The trim removed 8 bases at V and 11 bases at J, leaving 12 bases unmatched. Germline loops: CDR1 SEHNR, CDR2 FQNEAQ (reference sequence). This CDR3 is CASGKQAGTGAFF. DNA of the CDR3: TGTGCCAGCGGGAAGCAAGCCGGGACAGGGGCTTTCTTT.

Remarks on this clone: Additional DNA sequences in this sample encode the identical CDR3. V gene TRBV24-1 combines with J gene TRBJ2-1; 10 bases agree with TRBD2. The germline gives CDR1 KGHDR, CDR2 SFDVKD. After removal of 4 bases from V and 1 base from J, the junction contained 3 bases not matched to a gene. The CDR3 is made up of 16 amino acids. The DNA for the CDR3 is TGTGCCACCAGTGACCCAGCGGGGGGGTCCTACAATGAGCAGTTCTTC. It codes for CATSDPAGGSYNEQFF.

CDR3 in amino acids: CASSVQNRDSLTDTQYF. DNA of the CDR3: TGTGCCAGCAGCGTGCAAAACCGGGACAGCCTCACAGATACGCAGTATTTT. The rearrangement links TRBV5-6 to TRBJ2-3; 7 bases are shared with TRBD1. CDR3 size: 17 residues. The germline CDR1 and CDR2 sequences are SGHDT and YYEEEE. V shed 4 bases and J 2 bases; nucleotides not matched to a gene: 13.

The V call is TRBV7-9, the J call TRBJ2-3, with D possibly matching TRBD2 (6 bases). Between the trimmed V and J ends, which lost 6 bases and 1 base, there was a span of 20 bases. CDR1 SEHNR and CDR2 FQNEAQ come from the germline V gene (reference sequence). CDR3 length equals 17 residues. For the CDR3, the DNA is TGTGCCAGCAGTTTTGTCTGGGCGGGCGGGGGCACAGATACGCAGTATTTT. Translating gives CASSFVWAGGGTDTQYF.

V and J are TRBV19 and TRBJ1-4; 9 positions agree with TRBD1. In germline, CDR1 is LNHDA, CDR2 SQIVND (reference sequence). CDR3 length equals 15 residues. The ends lost 5 bases at V and 5 bases at J; junction bases unmatched: 6. The CDR3 loop reads CASSGDRVKNEKLFF. The CDR3 nucleotides are TGTGCCAGTAGTGGGGACAGGGTAAAAAATGAAAAACTGTTTTTT.